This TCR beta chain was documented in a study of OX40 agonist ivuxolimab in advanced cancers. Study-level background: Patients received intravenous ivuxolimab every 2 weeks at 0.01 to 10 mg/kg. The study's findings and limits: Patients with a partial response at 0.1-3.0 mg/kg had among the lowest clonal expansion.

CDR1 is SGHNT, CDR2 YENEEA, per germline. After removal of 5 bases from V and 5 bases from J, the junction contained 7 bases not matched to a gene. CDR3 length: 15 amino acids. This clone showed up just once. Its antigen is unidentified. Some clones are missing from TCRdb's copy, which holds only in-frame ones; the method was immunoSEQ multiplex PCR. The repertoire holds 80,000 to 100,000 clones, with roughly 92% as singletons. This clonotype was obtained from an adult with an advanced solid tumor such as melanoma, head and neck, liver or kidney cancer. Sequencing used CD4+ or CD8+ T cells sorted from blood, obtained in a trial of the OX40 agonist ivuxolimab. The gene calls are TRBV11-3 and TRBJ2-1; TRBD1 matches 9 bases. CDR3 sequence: CASSVDRDRDNEQFF. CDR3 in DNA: TGTGCCAGCAGCGTCGACCGGGACAGGGACAATGAGCAGTTCTTC. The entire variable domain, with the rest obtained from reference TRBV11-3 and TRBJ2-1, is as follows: EAGVVQSPRYKIIEKKQPVAFWCNPISGHNTLYWYLQNLGQGPELLIRYENEEAVDDSQLPKDRFSAERLKGVDSTLKIQPAELGDSAVYLCASSVDRDRDNEQFFGPGTRLTVL.